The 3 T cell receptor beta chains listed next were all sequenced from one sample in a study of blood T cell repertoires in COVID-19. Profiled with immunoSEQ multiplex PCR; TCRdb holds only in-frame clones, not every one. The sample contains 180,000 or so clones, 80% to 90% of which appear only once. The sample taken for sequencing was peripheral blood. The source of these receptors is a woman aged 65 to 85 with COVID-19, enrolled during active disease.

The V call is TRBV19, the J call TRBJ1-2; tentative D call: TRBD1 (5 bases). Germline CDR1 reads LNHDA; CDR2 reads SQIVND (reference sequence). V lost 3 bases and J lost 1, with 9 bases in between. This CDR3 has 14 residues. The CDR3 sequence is CASSISRDNYGYTF. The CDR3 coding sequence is TGTGCCAGTAGTATCTCCAGGGATAACTATGGCTACACCTTC.

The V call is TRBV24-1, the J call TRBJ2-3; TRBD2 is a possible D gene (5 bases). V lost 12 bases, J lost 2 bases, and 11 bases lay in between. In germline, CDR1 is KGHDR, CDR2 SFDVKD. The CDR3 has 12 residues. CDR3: CASRGFTDTQYF. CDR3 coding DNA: TGTGCCTCCCGGGGTTTCACAGATACGCAGTATTTT.

The CDR3 region is CASSLGSTGYNEQFF. The CDR3, as DNA: TGTGCCAGCAGCTTGGGATCGACAGGGTATAATGAGCAGTTCTTC. The V and J genes are TRBV11-3 and TRBJ2-1; 7 bases map to TRBD1. There are 15 residues in the CDR3. CDR1 and CDR2 (germline): SGHNT, YENEEA. J lost 7 bases, V lost 3 bases, and 9 bases had no gene match.